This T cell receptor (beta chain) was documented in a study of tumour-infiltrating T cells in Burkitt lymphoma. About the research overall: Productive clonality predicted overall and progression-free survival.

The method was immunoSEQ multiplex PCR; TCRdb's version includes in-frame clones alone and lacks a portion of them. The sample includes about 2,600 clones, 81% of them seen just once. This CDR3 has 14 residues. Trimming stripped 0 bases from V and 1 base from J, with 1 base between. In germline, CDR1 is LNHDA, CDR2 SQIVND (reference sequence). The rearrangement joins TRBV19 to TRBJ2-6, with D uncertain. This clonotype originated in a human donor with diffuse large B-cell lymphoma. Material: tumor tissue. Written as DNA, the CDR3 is TGTGCCAGTAGTATAGAGTCTGGGGCCAACGTCCTGACTTTC. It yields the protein CASSIESGANVLTF.